This T cell receptor (beta chain) appears in the sequencing data of a study of cytomegalovirus exposure and HLA in healthy donors. Only a few counts were recorded for this clone. Its antigen remains unidentified. PCR used 60 Vbeta primers and 13 Jbeta primers. Libraries were prepared by immunoSEQ multiplex PCR; TCRdb keeps only in-frame clonotypes and omits some of them. The data contain approximately 210,000 clones, roughly four fifths of them singletons. The study, taken as a whole, reports: No immune exposure information besides CMV serostatus was available. Accurate prediction of most subjects' HLA-A and HLA-B alleles from TCR beta sequences was reported. A later analysis linked a missense variant in DCLRE1C to the trimming of TCR beta V and J genes.

The CDR3 is 14 amino acids. Germline V gene data show CDR1 as SGHTA and CDR2 as FQGNSA. Trimming removed 2 bases at V and 8 bases at J, with 10 bases between. The chain employs TRBV7-2 and TRBJ1-6; no definite D call. The TCR comes from a man between 18 and 29 years old in good health and CMV-seronegative. Sequencing was carried out using PBMCs. CDR3 DNA: TGTGCCAGCAGCTTACAGGCGGGCGATTCACCCCTCCACTTT. Translated: CASSLQAGDSPLHF.